A single T cell receptor (beta chain) is shown here with its context. The target antigen is unknown. Healthy and HIV-negative, the adult donors had no recent acute infections or vaccinations. These data belong to a study of shared clonotypes between healthy human individuals. Assay: immunoSEQ multiplex PCR; the TCRdb copy retains only in-frame clones and omits some. The sample has around 2.5 million clones; approximately 93% are singletons. Overall study findings and caveats: In general, naive subsets displayed greater estimated richness than memory subsets did.

This CDR3 spans 16 amino acids. CDR1 and CDR2 (germline): MNHNS, SASEGT. After removal of 0 bases from V and 5 bases from J, the junction contained 5 bases not matched to a gene. The origin of this receptor is a man aged 18 to 35 in good health. Some clones in this sample may be carry-over from other donors' samples. The sample consisted of naive CD4+ T cells from PBMCs. The subset here: CD45RA+ positively selected. This chain connects TRBV6-1 to TRBJ2-5; 11 bases agree with TRBD2. The CDR3 reads CASSEATSGSWETQYF. The CDR3 nucleotides are TGTGCCAGCAGTGAAGCTACTAGCGGGAGTTGGGAGACCCAGTACTTC.